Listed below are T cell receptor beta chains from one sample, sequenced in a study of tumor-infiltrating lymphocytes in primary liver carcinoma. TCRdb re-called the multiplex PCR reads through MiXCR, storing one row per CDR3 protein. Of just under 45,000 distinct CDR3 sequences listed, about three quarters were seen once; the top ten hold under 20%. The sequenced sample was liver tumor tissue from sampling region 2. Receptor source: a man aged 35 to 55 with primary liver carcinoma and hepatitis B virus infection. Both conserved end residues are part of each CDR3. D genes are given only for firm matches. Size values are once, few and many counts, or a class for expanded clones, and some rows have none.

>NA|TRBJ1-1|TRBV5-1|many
CASSLEMSGSINTEAFF
TGCGCCAGCAGCTTGGAAATGTCCGGGTCCATTAACACTGAAGCTTTCTTT
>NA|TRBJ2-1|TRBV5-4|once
CASNLAVTMDEQFF
TGTGCCAGCAACTTGGCCGTTACAATGGATGAGCAGTTCTTC
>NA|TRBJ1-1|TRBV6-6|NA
CARRYDGGLPEAFF
TGTGCCAGGAGATATGACGGGGGGCTTCCTGAAGCTTTCTTT
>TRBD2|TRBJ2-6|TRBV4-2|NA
CASSQVGTSGAGANVLTF
TGTGCCAGCAGTCAAGTCGGGACTAGCGGTGCTGGGGCCAACGTCCTGACTTTC
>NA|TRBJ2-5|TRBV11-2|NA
CASSFRGGEETQYF
TGTGCCAGCAGTTTTAGAGGGGGAGAAGAAACCCAGTACTTC
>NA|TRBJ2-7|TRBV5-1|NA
CASSLGGWSHEQYF
TGCGCCAGTAGCTTGGGGGGCTGGAGCCACGAGCAGTACTTC
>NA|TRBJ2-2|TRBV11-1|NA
CARSYTEPFSGELFF
TGTGCCAGGAGCTATACAGAACCCTTCTCCGGGGAGCTTTTTTTT
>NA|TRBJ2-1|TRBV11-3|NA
CASSLLPGYNEQSF
TGTGCCAGCAGCTTATTACCGGGCTACAATGAGCAGTCCTTC
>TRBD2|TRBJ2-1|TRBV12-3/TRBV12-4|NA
CASSDPGLVSYNERLF
TGTGCCAGCAGTGATCCGGGACTAGTATCCTACAATGAGCGGCTCTTC
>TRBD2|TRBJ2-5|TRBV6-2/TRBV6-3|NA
CASSSRLANIRYF
TGTGCCAGCAGTTCCCGACTAGCGAACATCCGGTACTTC